The 21 T cell receptor beta chains listed next were all sequenced from one sample in a study of Graves' ophthalmopathy and Graves' hyperthyroidism. RNA transcripts provided the template for amplifying TCR beta CDR3 regions. HTBI-primed RT-PCR formed the first round, and a multiplex PCR formed the second. TCRdb re-analysed the multiplex PCR reads in MiXCR, keeping a single row per CDR3 protein. The sample holds some 750,000 distinct CDR3 sequences; 40% are singletons and the top ten take 35% to 55%. Sequenced sample: peripheral blood. Source of these receptors: an adult man with Graves' ophthalmopathy.

This clonotype has only a few counts. The junction departs from the called germline gene at one end, perhaps through a read error. The chain couples TRBV25-1 to TRBJ1-6; D is undetermined. The germline gives CDR1 MGHDK, CDR2 SYGVNS. This CDR3 is built from 14 residues. Here the CDR3 reads CASSQRRTNSPLHF. CDR3 DNA: TGCGCCAGCAGCCAACGACGGACCAATTCACCCCTCCACTTT. The variable domain in full, with the rest retrieved from reference TRBV25-1 and TRBJ1-6, is EADIYQTPRYLVIGTGKKITLECSQTMGHDKMYWYQQDPGMELHLIHYSYGVNSTEKGDLSSESTVSRIRTEHFPLTLESARPSHTSQYLCASSQRRTNSPLHFGNGTRLTVT.

This clonotype was seen more than once but under ten times. The genes are TRBV7-2 and TRBJ2-7, with unresolved D. The CDR3 is 14 amino acids. Germline V gene lookup returns CDR1 SGHTA and CDR2 FQGNSA. With 5 bases removed from V and 3 bases from J, the gap between germline ends came to 14 bases. This CDR3 reads CASSPYPGVYEQYF. CDR3 bases: TGTGCCAGCAGCCCCTACCCGGGCGTCTACGAGCAGTACTTC. Filled out from reference TRBV7-2 and TRBJ2-7, the complete variable domain reads GAGVSQSPSNKVTEKGKDVELRCDPISGHTALYWYRQSLGQGLEFLIYFQGNSAPDKSGLPSDRFSAERTGGSVSTLTIQRTQQEDSAVYLCASSPYPGVYEQYFGPGTRLTVT.

This clonotype occurred many times. This chain connects TRBV7-9 to TRBJ2-2; D call uncertain. Trimming left V 5 bases short and J 7 bases short, with 11 bases between. Looked up from germline, CDR1 is SEHNR and CDR2 is FQNEAQ (reference sequence). The CDR3 length is 13 residues. The CDR3 region has the DNA TGTGCCAGCAGCCCAACCCGGAGCGGGGAGCTGTTTTTT. Its protein product is CASSPTRSGELFF.

On this clonotype: Germline is not matched at one junction end, which may reflect a read error. The rearrangement joins TRBV10-3 to TRBJ1-3; 9 bases fit TRBD1. Per the germline V gene, CDR1 is ENHRY and CDR2 is SYGVKD. This CDR3 contains 16 residues. The CDR3 here is CASSYRDREFINTIYF. The CDR3 DNA sequence: TGTGCCAGCAGTTACAGGGACAGGGAATTTATCAACACCATATATTTT.

V gene TRBV12-3 or TRBV12-4 combines with J gene TRBJ1-3; D remains ambiguous. V was clipped by 3 bases and J by 8 bases, with 17 bases between them. The CDR3 is 15 residues long. The CDR3 loop is CASSFSSGVGDTIYF. The CDR3 bases are TGTGCCAGCAGTTTCAGTAGCGGGGTCGGAGACACCATATATTTT.

This chain joins TRBV5-1 and TRBJ2-5; 11 bases fit TRBD2. The ends lost 2 bases at V and 5 bases at J; junction bases unmatched: 8. Per germline, CDR1 SGHRS and CDR2 YFSETQ. This CDR3 has 16 residues. The CDR3 DNA reads TGCGCCAGCAGCTTCCGACTAGCGGGATATTGGGAGACCCAGTACTTC. Protein sequence: CASSFRLAGYWETQYF.

This clonotype showed up many times. The J gene is TRBJ2-5, the V gene TRBV2; D unresolved. Germline V gives CDR1 SNHLY, CDR2 FYNNEI. The V end lost 4 bases, the J end lost 5 bases, and 8 bases lay between the germline ends. There are 12 residues in the CDR3. Here the CDR3 reads CASSVVGETQYF. CDR3 in DNA: TGTGCCAGCAGTGTTGTTGGGGAGACCCAGTACTTC.

This chain uses TRBV7-9 with TRBJ1-3, with D hard to call. Trimming removed 7 bases at V and 4 bases at J, with 11 bases between. The CDR3 runs 13 residues. Germline CDR1 and CDR2: SEHNR and FQNEAQ (reference sequence). The CDR3 coding sequence is TGTGCCAGCACGGACCTCGTCGGAAACACCATATATTTT. Translating it yields CASTDLVGNTIYF. Complete variable domain (other parts from reference TRBV7-9 and TRBJ1-3): DTGVSQNPRHKITKRGQNVTFRCDPISEHNRLYWYRQTLGQGPEFLTYFQNEAQLEKSRLLSDRFSAERPKGSFSTLEIQRTEQGDSAMYLCASTDLVGNTIYFGEGSWLTVV.

This clonotype was counted once. Here the CDR3 omits its conserved ending phenylalanine or tryptophan, so a read error is the likely source. The chain uses TRBV7-7 and TRBJ1-2; D perhaps matches TRBD1 (5 bases). Per the germline V gene, CDR1 is SSHAT and CDR2 is FNYEAQ (reference sequence). This CDR3 region has 14 residues. Here the CDR3 reads CASSLGAGGSGYTL. CDR3 sequence (DNA): TGTGCTAGCAGCTTAGGAGCGGGGGGGAGTGGCTACACCCTC.

There are many counts of this clonotype. The chain uses TRBV6-4 and TRBJ2-2; D not resolved. V dropped 5 bases and J dropped 5 bases, with 12 bases sitting between them. Germline-derived CDR1 and CDR2 are MRHNA and SNTAGT. The CDR3 sequence is 14 residues long. This chain's CDR3 is CASSRDLETGELFF. The CDR3 DNA reads as TGTGCCAGCAGTAGGGATTTGGAGACCGGGGAGCTGTTTTTT.

This clonotype was seen many times. V is TRBV7-9 and J is TRBJ1-1; D gene uncertain. With 5 bases removed from V and 1 base from J, the gap between germline ends came to 8 bases. This CDR3 contains 13 residues. Germline-derived CDR1 and CDR2 are SEHNR and FQNEAQ (reference sequence). CDR3 sequence (DNA): TGTGCCAGCAGCCAGTTGGGGAACACTGAAGCTTTCTTT. This gives the protein CASSQLGNTEAFF.

The chain couples TRBV5-5 to TRBJ1-6; 7 bases agree with TRBD1. The CDR3 length is 15 residues. Per the germline V gene, CDR1 is SGHKS and CDR2 is YYEKEE (reference sequence). The trim removed 4 bases at V and 7 bases at J, leaving 8 bases unmatched. CDR3 nucleotide sequence: TGTGCCAGCAGCCGGGTTACAGGGGAAAATTCACCCCTCCACTTT. It specifies CASSRVTGENSPLHF.

The chain has TRBV7-2 and TRBJ2-7, with 10 bases fitting TRBD2. CDR1 is SGHTA and CDR2 is FQGNSA in the germline V gene. The CDR3 loop spans 14 amino acids. J gave up 4 bases and V 5 bases, and 5 bases lay outside the gene matches. DNA for the CDR3: TGTGCCAGCAGCCAGCGGGAGGGCCTGTACGAGCAGTACTTC. Translating it yields CASSQREGLYEQYF.

In its sample, this clonotype was seen many times. This chain links TRBV5-4 with TRBJ2-5; D is uncertain. This CDR3 is built from 14 residues. V lost 2 bases to trimming and J lost 2 bases, with 10 bases between them. CDR1 and CDR2 from the germline V gene are SGHNT and YYREEE (reference sequence). Here the CDR3 reads CASSLAIRQETQYF. In DNA, the CDR3 is TGTGCCAGCAGCTTAGCGATTCGGCAAGAGACCCAGTACTTC.

V usage is TRBV7-9 and J usage is TRBJ2-7, with 10 bases fitting TRBD1. CDR1 SEHNR and CDR2 FQNEAQ come from the germline V gene (reference sequence). J lost 5 bases, V lost 5 bases, and 15 bases had no gene match. The CDR3 is 17 residues long. This CDR3 reads CASSQETGTGASHEQYF. The DNA of the CDR3 is TGTGCCAGCAGCCAAGAAACGGGGACAGGGGCTTCCCACGAGCAGTACTTC. Complete variable domain (other parts from reference TRBV7-9 and TRBJ2-7): DTGVSQNPRHKITKRGQNVTFRCDPISEHNRLYWYRQTLGQGPEFLTYFQNEAQLEKSRLLSDRFSAERPKGSFSTLEIQRTEQGDSAMYLCASSQETGTGASHEQYFGPGTRLTVT.

Concerning this clonotype itself: It is unclear where the CDR3 begins or ends on the DNA, so no DNA is shown, and the CDR3 is as TCRdb lists it. V usage is TRBV25-1 and J usage is TRBJ2-2. The CDR3 region is 14 residues in length, termini included. CDR1 MGHDK and CDR2 SYGVNS come from the germline V gene. The CDR3 is CACSARSDTGELFF.

As to this clonotype: One junction end disagrees with the germline gene, perhaps due to a read error. CDR3 nucleotides: TGTGCCAGCAGCTTGATGAAAAGAAATGGCTACATCTTC. This gives the protein CASSLMKRNGYIF. This chain links TRBV7-9 with TRBJ1-2; D is unresolved. Germline loops: CDR1 SEHNR, CDR2 FQNEAQ (reference sequence). This CDR3 comprises 13 residues.

The CDR3 spells CASSSRTIQNTEAFF. DNA for the CDR3: TGCGCCAGCAGCTCTCGGACAATTCAGAACACTGAAGCTTTCTTT. The chain couples TRBV5-1 to TRBJ1-1, with D maybe TRBD1 (5 bases). CDR3 length: 15 residues. With 3 bases removed from V and 1 base from J, the gap between germline ends came to 13 bases. Per the germline V gene, CDR1 is SGHRS and CDR2 is YFSETQ.

The chain recombines TRBV25-1 with TRBJ2-2; TRBD2 matches at 11 bases. With V trimmed by 6 bases and J by 7 bases, 10 bases remained unmatched. This CDR3 is built from 16 residues. CDR1 is MGHDK, CDR2 SYGVNS, per germline. CDR3 DNA sequence: TGTGCCAGCAGCTTATTTAGCGGGGGGGAGAACGGGGAGCTGTTTTTT. This translates into CASSLFSGGENGELFF.

At least ten counts were recorded for this clonotype. This chain joins TRBV10-3 and TRBJ2-7, with no clear D. CDR1 and CDR2 from the germline V gene are ENHRY and SYGVKD. The CDR3 consists of 15 residues. V lost 3 bases and J lost 0, with 12 bases in between. In DNA form, the CDR3 reads TGTGCCATCAGTGATCAAGGATCAGACTCCTACGAGCAGTACTTC. Its protein is CAISDQGSDSYEQYF.

This clonotype was detected only a few times. The V and J genes are TRBV29-1 and TRBJ2-3, with 7 bases aligning to TRBD2. CDR1 and CDR2 from the germline V gene are SQVTM and ANQGSEA. The CDR3 loop spans 14 amino acids. J lost 0 bases, V lost 5 bases, and 5 bases had no gene match. CDR3 amino acids: CSVFNGRSTDTQYF. The CDR3 DNA follows: TGCAGCGTTTTTAACGGGAGGAGCACAGATACGCAGTATTTT.